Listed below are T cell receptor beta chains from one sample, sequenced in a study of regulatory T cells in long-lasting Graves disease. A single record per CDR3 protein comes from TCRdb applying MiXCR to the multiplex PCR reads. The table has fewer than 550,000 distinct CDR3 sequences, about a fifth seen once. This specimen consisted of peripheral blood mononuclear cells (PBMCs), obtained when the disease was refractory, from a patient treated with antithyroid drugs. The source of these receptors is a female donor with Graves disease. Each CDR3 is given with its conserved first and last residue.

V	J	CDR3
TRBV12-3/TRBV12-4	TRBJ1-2	CASTPTGTYGYTF
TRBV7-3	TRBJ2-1	CASSLVAASSYNEQFF
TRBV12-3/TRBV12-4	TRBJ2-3	CASSQGLAGRTDTQYF
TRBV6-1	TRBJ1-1	CASSPAPGGNTEAFF
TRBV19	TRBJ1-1	CASSILPGNTEAFF
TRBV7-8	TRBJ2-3	CASSLIGYPTDTQYF
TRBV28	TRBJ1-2	CASTSTGSNYGYTF
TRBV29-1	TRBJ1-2	CSVDFPDRSGYGYTF
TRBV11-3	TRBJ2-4	CASSLGLASLAKNIQYF
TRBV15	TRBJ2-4	CATSRDVLAKFRGPKNIQYF
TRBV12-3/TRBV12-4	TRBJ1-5	CASSWGQLEPQHF
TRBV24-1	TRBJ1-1	CATSDPASTEAFF
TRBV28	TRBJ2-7	CASSLRTGEQYF
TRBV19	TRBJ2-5	CASSITGTYGGTQYF
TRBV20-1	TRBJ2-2	CSAREGNTGELFF
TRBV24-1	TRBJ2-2	CATSDSLTSGIVTGELFF
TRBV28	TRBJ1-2	CASRSTVMFYGYTF
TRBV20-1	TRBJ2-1	CSASRTLAGPNEQFF
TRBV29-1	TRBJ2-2	CSVRDRDDGELFF
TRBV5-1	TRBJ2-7	CASSLVGGTGVNEQYF
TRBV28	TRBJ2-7	CASIREGPYEQYF
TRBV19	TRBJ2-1	CASSIGAREDNEQFF
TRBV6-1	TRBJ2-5	CASTTPFYQEAQYF
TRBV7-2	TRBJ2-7	CASSLGVVAGVREQYF
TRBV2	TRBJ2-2	CASSEQGAGNTGELFF
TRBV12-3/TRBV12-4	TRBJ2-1	CASSHQGGQIF
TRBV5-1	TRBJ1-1	CASRLEGPMSTEAFF
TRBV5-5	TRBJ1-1	CASSLAGGGWGAEAFF
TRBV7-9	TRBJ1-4	CASSFEAVEGEKLFF
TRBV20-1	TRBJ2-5	CSASVVAETQYF
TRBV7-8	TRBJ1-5	CASSLVNTNSNQPQHF
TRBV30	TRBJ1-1	CAWSARVAEAFF
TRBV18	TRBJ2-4	CASSPDSGKNIQYF
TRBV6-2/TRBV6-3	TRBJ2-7	CASSELEGAYEQYF
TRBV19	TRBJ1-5	CASSIQKLGNQPQHF
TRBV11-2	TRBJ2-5	CASRGGGLQETQYF
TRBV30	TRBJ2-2	CAWSVVLNTGELFF
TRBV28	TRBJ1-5	CASSPHASIPDRSNQPQHF
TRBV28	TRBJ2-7	CASSSPGTSGYYEQYF
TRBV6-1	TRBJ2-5	CASRPGTGGAWETQYF
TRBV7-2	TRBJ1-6	CASSFGSSSGSPLHF
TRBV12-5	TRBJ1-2	CASGPGGDRRGYGYTF
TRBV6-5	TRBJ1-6	CASSYWDRGNSPLHF
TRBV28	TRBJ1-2	CASSSTDYGYTF
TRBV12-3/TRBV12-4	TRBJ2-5	CASSPGSLETQYF
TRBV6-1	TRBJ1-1	CASSEPGPGGAFF
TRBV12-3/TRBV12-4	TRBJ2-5	CASSLVGGPQETQYF
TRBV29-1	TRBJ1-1	CSVEGLVWTEAFF
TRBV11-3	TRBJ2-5	CASSSLGDSSETQYF